What follows describes a single T cell receptor beta chain. Here immunoSEQ multiplex PCR was the method, and the copy in TCRdb shows in-frame clones only, minus some. The sample has just under 2,000 clones; around 25% are singletons. The data stem from a study of sequential checkpoint blockade in melanoma. Described treatment: randomized to nivolumab then ipilimumab (arm A) or the reverse (arm B). Sequencing was performed on tumor tissue (inferred from file names), taken from a patient given nivolumab and ipilimumab in sequence. The receptor was derived from a human donor with melanoma.

The CDR3 loop reads CASGLRSGGSDEQFF. DNA for the CDR3: TGTGCTAGTGGTTTGAGGAGCGGGGGAAGTGATGAGCAGTTCTTC. The V and J genes are TRBV12-5 and TRBJ2-1; 8 positions match TRBD2. The CDR3 consists of 15 residues. Unmatched junction bases numbered 8, after V lost 2 bases and J lost 8 bases. Germline V lookup: CDR1 LGHNT, CDR2 FRNRAP. The full variable domain, its missing parts supplied by reference TRBV12-5 and TRBJ2-1, is DARVTQTPRHKVTEMGQEVTMRCQPILGHNTVFWYRQTMMQGLELLAYFRNRAPLDDSGMPKDRFSAEMPDATLATLKIQPSEPRDSAVYFCASGLRSGGSDEQFFGPGTRLTVL.